The sequence of this T cell receptor beta chain was determined in a study of identical twins. This clonotype was counted ten times or more. This CDR3 is 15 amino acids long. With 0 bases clipped from V and 0 bases from J, the junction kept 0 bases outside the gene matches. Germline CDR1 MNHEY, CDR2 SVGAGI. TCRdb processed the 5' RACE reads anew with MiXCR; each CDR3 protein has one entry. This repertoire shows 1.5 million to 2 million distinct CDR3 sequences, around a third found once; its top ten account for roughly 0.3%. The TCR comes from a newborn girl in good health. The sample was cord blood. The J gene is TRBJ2-7, the V gene TRBV6-5, with TRBD1 matching over 9 bases. CDR3 amino acids: CASSYSDRGSYEQYF. CDR3 sequence (DNA): TGTGCCAGCAGTTACTCGGACAGGGGCTCCTACGAGCAGTACTTC.